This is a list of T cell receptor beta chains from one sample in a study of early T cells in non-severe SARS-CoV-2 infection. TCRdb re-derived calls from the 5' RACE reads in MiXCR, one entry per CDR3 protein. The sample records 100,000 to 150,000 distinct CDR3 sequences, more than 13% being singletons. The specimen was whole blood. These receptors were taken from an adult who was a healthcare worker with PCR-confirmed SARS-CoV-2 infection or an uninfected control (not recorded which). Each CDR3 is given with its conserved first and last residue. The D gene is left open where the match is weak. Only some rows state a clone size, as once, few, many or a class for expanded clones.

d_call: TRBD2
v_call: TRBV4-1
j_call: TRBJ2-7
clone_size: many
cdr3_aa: CASSSLSGGPYEQYF
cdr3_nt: TGCGCCAGCAGCTCGCTCTCGGGGGGGCCGTACGAGCAGTACTTC

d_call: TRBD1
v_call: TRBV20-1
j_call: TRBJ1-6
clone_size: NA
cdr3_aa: CSARDLSGTGGRSYNSPLHF
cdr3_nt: TGCAGTGCTAGAGATCTTTCTGGGACAGGGGGTCGCTCCTATAATTCACCCCTCCACTTT

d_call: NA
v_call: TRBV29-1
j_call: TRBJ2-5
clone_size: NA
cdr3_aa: CSVEDRSYQETQYF
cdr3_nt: TGCAGCGTTGAAGATCGGTCGTACCAAGAGACCCAGTACTTC

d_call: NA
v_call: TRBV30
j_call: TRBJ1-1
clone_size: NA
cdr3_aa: CAWMMGQNTEAFF
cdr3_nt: TGTGCCTGGATGATGGGACAGAACACTGAAGCTTTCTTT

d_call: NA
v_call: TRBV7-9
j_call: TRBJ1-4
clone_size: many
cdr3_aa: CASHDGEKLFF
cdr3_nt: TGTGCCTCCCACGATGGTGAAAAACTGTTTTTT

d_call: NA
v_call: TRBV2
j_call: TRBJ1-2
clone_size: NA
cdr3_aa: CASSGQNYGYTF
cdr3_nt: TGTGCCAGCTCGGGACAAAACTATGGCTACACCTTC

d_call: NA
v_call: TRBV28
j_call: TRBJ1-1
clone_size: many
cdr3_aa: CASSTQIEAFF
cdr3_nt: TGTGCCAGCAGTACTCAGATCGAAGCTTTCTTT

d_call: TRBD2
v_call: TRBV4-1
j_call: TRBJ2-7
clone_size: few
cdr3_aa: CASSQTSGASYEQYF
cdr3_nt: TGCGCCAGCAGCCAAACTAGCGGGGCCTCCTACGAGCAGTACTTC

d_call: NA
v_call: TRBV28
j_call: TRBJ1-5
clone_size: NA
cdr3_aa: CASSLTVNQPQHF
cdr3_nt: TGTGCCAGCAGTTTAACAGTCAATCAGCCCCAGCATTTT

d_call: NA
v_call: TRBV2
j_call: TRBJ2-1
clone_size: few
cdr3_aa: CATQSRGSADEQFF
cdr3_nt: TGTGCCACCCAATCTCGGGGTTCAGCCGATGAGCAGTTCTTC

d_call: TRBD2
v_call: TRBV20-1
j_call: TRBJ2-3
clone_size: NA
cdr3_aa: CSAAPAGTSGADTQYF
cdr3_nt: TGCAGTGCTGCCCCAGCCGGGACTAGCGGGGCAGATACGCAGTATTTT

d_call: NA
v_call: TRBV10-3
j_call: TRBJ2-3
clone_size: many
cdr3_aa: CAVGRGLDTDTQYF
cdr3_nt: TGTGCCGTAGGACGGGGCCTAGACACAGATACGCAGTATTTT

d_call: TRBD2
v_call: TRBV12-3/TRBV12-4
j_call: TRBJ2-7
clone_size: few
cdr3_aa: CASSLTSGVSYEQYF
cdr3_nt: TGTGCCAGCAGTTTGACTAGCGGGGTCTCCTACGAGCAGTACTTC

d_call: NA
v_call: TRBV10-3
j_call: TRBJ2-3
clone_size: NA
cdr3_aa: CAISEAPTDTQYF
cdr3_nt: TGTGCCATCAGTGAGGCCCCCACAGATACGCAGTATTTT

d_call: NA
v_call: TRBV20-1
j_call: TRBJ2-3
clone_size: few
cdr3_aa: CSARAVDTQYF
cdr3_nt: TGCAGTGCTAGGGCCGTAGATACGCAGTATTTT

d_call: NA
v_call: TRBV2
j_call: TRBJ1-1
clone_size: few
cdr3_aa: CASSELMGEWGNTEAFF
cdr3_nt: TGTGCCAGCAGTGAATTAATGGGGGAGTGGGGGAACACTGAAGCTTTCTTT

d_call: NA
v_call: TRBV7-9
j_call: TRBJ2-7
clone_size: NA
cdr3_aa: CASSPSSEQYF
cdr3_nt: TGTGCCAGCAGCCCATCCTCCGAGCAGTACTTC

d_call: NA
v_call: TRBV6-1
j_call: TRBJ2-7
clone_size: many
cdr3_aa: CASRKGGQFTYEQYF
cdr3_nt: TGTGCCAGCAGGAAAGGGGGTCAGTTTACCTACGAGCAGTACTTC

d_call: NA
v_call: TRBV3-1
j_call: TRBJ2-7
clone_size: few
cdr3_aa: CASSQGHSGGSGEQYF
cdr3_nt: TGTGCCAGCAGCCAAGGCCATTCGGGGGGCTCGGGAGAGCAGTACTTC

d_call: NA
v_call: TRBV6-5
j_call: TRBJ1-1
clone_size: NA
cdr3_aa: CASSPRLGTEAFF
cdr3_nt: TGTGCCAGCAGCCCAAGGTTGGGCACTGAAGCTTTCTTT

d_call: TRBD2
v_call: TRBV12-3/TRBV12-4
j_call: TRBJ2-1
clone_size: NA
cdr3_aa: CASSLYRGGPFNEQFF
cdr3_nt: TGTGCCAGCAGTTTATATCGGGGGGGGCCGTTCAATGAGCAGTTCTTC

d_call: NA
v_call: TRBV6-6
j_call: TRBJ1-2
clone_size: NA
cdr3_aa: CASSYSIEVSYTF
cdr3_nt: TGTGCCAGCAGTTACTCGATTGAGGTTAGCTACACCTTC

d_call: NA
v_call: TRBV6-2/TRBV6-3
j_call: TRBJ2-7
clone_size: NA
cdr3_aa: CASRTVNPYEQYF
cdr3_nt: TGTGCCAGCAGAACGGTCAACCCCTACGAGCAGTACTTC

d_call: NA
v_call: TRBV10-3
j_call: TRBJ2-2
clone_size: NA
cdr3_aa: CAISESVGSGELFF
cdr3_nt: TGTGCCATCAGTGAGTCCGTGGGATCCGGGGAGCTGTTTTTT

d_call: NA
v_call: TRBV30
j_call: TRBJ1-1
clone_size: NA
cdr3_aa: CARSVWTTNTEAFF
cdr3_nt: TGTGCCCGGAGTGTCTGGACAACGAACACTGAAGCTTTCTTT

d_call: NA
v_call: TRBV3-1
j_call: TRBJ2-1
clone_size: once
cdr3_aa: CASSQGSILGGNEQFF
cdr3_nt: TGTGCCAGCAGCCAAGGGAGCATCCTGGGGGGCAATGAGCAGTTCTTC

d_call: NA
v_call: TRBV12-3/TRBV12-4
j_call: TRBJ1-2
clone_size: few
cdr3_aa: CASSLRYGYTF
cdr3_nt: TGTGCCAGCAGTCTCCGCTATGGCTACACCTTC

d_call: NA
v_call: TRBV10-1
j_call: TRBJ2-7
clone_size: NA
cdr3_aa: CASSPDGPGGYEQYF
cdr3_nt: TGCGCCAGCAGCCCCGATGGGCCGGGCGGGTACGAGCAGTACTTC

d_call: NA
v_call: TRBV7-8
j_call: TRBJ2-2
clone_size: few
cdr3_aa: CASSSKAANTGELFF
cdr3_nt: TGTGCCAGCAGCTCAAAAGCGGCAAACACCGGGGAGCTGTTTTTT

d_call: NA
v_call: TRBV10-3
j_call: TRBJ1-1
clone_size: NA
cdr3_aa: CAISESQGATEAFF
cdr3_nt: TGTGCCATCAGTGAGTCGCAGGGAGCCACTGAAGCTTTCTTT

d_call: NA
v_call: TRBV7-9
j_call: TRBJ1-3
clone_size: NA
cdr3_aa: CASRLLAGGAENTIYF
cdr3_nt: TGTGCCAGCAGGCTGTTGGCCGGTGGGGCAGAAAACACCATATATTTT

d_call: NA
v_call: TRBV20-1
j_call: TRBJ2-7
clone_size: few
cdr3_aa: CSGQGSYEQYF
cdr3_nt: TGCAGTGGGCAGGGGTCCTACGAGCAGTACTTC

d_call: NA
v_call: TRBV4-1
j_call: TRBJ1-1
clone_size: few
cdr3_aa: CASSQNSANTEAFF
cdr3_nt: TGCGCCAGCAGCCAAAATTCAGCGAACACTGAAGCTTTCTTT

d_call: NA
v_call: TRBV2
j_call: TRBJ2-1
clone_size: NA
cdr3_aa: CASSDQGGSYNEQFF
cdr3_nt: TGTGCCAGCAGTGATCAGGGGGGCTCCTACAATGAGCAGTTCTTC

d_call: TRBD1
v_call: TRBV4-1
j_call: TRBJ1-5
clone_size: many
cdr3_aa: CASSQYRGQNQPQHF
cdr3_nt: TGCGCCAGCAGCCAGTACCGGGGACAGAATCAGCCCCAGCATTTT

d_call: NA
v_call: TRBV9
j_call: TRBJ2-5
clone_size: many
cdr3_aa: CASTEGGGGGETQYF
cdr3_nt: TGTGCCAGCACCGAGGGCGGCGGGGGCGGTGAGACCCAGTACTTC

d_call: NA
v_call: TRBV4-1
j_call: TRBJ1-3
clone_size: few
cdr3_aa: CASSGGRGGGNTIYF
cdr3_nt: TGCGCCAGCAGCGGCGGCCGTGGAGGAGGAAACACCATATATTTT

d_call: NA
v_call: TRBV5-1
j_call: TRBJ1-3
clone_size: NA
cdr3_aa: CASSLELLGTSGNTIYF
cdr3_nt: TGCGCCAGCAGCTTGGAGTTACTGGGCACCTCTGGAAACACCATATATTTT

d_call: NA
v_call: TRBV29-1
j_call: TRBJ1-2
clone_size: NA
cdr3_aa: CSVGTGSEYYTF
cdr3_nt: TGCAGCGTCGGCACAGGAAGCGAGTACTACACCTTC

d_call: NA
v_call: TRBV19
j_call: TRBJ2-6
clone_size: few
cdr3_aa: CASSPSRPGANVLTF
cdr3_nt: TGTGCCAGTAGCCCTTCCCGCCCTGGGGCCAACGTCCTGACTTTC

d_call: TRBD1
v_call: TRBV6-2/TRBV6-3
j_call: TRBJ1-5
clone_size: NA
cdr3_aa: CASRLGQGSNQPQHF
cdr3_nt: TGTGCCAGCAGATTGGGACAGGGAAGCAATCAGCCCCAGCATTTT

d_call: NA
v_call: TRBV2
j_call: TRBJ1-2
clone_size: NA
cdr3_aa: CASSDRPATPSGYTF
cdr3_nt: TGTGCCAGCAGTGATAGGCCGGCGACTCCCTCCGGCTACACCTTC

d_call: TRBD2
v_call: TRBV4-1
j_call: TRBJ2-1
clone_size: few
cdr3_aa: CASSQIAGNDWNEQFF
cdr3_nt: TGCGCCAGCAGCCAAATAGCGGGGAACGACTGGAATGAGCAGTTCTTC

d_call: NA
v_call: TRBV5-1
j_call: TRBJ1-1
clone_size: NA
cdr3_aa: CASSLAPGTNTEAFF
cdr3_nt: TGCGCCAGCAGCTTGGCTCCGGGAACGAACACTGAAGCTTTCTTT

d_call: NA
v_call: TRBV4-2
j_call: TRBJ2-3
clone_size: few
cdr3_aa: CASSQAEAYTDTQYF
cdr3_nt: TGTGCCAGCAGCCAAGCCGAGGCCTACACAGATACGCAGTATTTT

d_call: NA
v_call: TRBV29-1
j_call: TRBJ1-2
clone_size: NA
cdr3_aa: CSVVEHNYGYTF
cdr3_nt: TGCAGCGTTGTGGAGCATAACTATGGCTACACCTTC

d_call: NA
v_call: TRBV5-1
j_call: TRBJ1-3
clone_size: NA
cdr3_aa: CASGLGVEGSGNTIYF
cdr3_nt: TGCGCCAGCGGTCTTGGGGTAGAAGGATCTGGAAACACCATATATTTT

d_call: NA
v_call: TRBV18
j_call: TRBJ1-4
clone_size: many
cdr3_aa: CASSPTATNEKLFF
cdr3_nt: TGTGCCAGCTCACCAACTGCAACTAATGAAAAACTGTTTTTT

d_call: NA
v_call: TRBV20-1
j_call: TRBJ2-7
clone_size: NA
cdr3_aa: CSASSKAVAYEQYF
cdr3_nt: TGCAGTGCTAGTTCGAAAGCGGTTGCCTACGAGCAGTACTTC

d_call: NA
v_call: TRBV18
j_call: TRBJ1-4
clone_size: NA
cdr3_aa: CASSPGGKEKLFF
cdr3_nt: TGTGCCAGCTCACCAGGGGGGAAGGAAAAACTGTTTTTT

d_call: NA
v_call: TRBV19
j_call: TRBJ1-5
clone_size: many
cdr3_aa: CASSTGLLQPQHF
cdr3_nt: TGTGCCAGTAGTACCGGTCTTTTACAGCCCCAGCATTTT

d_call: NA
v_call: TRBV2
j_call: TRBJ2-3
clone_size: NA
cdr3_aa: CASGSTDTQYF
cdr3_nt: TGTGCCAGCGGAAGCACAGATACGCAGTATTTT

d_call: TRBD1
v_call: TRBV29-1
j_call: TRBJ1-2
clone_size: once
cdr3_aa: CSVVPTGGNPSNYGYTF
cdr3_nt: TGCAGCGTTGTCCCCACAGGGGGTAACCCTTCTAACTATGGCTACACCTTC